A single sample is the source of the 8 T cell receptor beta chains below, sequenced in a study of cytomegalovirus exposure and HLA in healthy donors. PCR used 60 Vbeta primers and 13 Jbeta primers. Libraries were prepared by immunoSEQ multiplex PCR; TCRdb keeps only in-frame clonotypes and omits some of them. The table shows under 150,000 clones, with roughly 71% occurring only once. Sequenced sample: PBMCs. These receptors came from a young man in good health and CMV-seropositive.

This clone was seen just once. This chain connects TRBV7-9 to TRBJ1-6; no clear D gene. The CDR3 is 17 residues long. Looked up from germline, CDR1 is SEHNR and CDR2 is FQNEAQ (reference sequence). The V gene lost 5 bases and the J gene lost 0 bases, with 14 bases spanning the gap. The CDR3: CASSAQSAASYNSPLHF. For the CDR3, the DNA is TGTGCCAGCAGCGCTCAGAGTGCGGCCTCCTATAATTCACCCCTCCACTTT.

The genes are TRBV4-1 and TRBJ2-7; perhaps TRBD1 as D (5 bases). Trimming removed 0 bases at V and 5 bases at J, with 11 bases between. The CDR3 loop spans 14 amino acids. Looked up from germline, CDR1 is MGHRA and CDR2 is YSYEKL. CDR3 protein: CASSQDPWGDEQYF. CDR3 DNA: TGCGCCAGCAGCCAAGATCCGTGGGGCGACGAGCAGTACTTC.

The V and J genes are TRBV6-5 and TRBJ1-2, with 8 nucleotides matching TRBD1. The germline gives CDR1 MNHEY, CDR2 SVGAGI. The CDR3 consists of 16 residues. The V and J ends lost 0 bases and 7 bases, in that order; junction bases with no gene match: 10. This CDR3 reads CASSYSRPGQVIGYTF. CDR3 DNA sequence: TGTGCCAGCAGTTACTCGAGGCCGGGACAGGTTATTGGCTACACCTTC.

The CDR3 DNA is TGTGCCTCTTATCGACAACTGGGCTACACCTTC. This encodes CASYRQLGYTF. The chain links TRBV30 to TRBJ1-2; D remains ambiguous. Trimming took 7 bases from V and 8 from J, leaving 14 bases between them. The germline gives CDR1 GTSNPN, CDR2 SVGIG (reference sequence). The CDR3 runs to 11 residues.

The chain uses TRBV30 and TRBJ1-2; TRBD1 agrees at 7 bases. V lost 1 base to trimming and J lost 2 bases; unmatched junction nucleotides: 4. The germline V gene encodes CDR1 GTSNPN and CDR2 SVGIG (reference sequence). There are 14 residues in the CDR3. The CDR3 protein is CAWSDRGGNYGYTF. CDR3 nucleotides: TGTGCCTGGAGTGACCGAGGGGGCAACTATGGCTACACCTTC.

The rearrangement uses TRBV6-5 and TRBJ2-5, with TRBD2 as a possible D gene (6 bases). The V gene lost 2 bases and the J gene lost 3 bases, with 16 bases spanning the gap. CDR3 length: 16 amino acids. CDR1 and CDR2 (germline): MNHEY, SVGAGI. The DNA of the CDR3 is TGTGCCAGCAGTTACACGCCTCCGGGGGATAAAGAGACCCAGTACTTC. It specifies CASSYTPPGDKETQYF.

This rearrangement joins TRBV6-6 to TRBJ2-1; D unresolved. Per the germline V gene, CDR1 is MNHNY and CDR2 is SVGAGI (reference sequence). Trimming cost V 2 bases and J 7 bases, with 6 bases left between them. This CDR3 comprises 12 residues. This chain's CDR3 is CASSYQTNEQFF. CDR3 nucleotides: TGTGCCAGCAGTTACCAGACAAATGAGCAGTTCTTC.

J is TRBJ2-7 and V is TRBV13; possible D gene TRBD1, 7 bases. The germline CDR1 and CDR2 sequences are PRHDT and FYEKMQ (reference sequence). V lost 5 bases and J lost 0, with 20 bases in between. The CDR3 has 17 amino acids. CDR3 amino acids: CASSATGDFKPSYEQYF. Here the CDR3 DNA reads TGTGCCAGCAGCGCAACAGGGGACTTTAAACCCTCCTACGAGCAGTACTTC. Variable domain in full (rest from reference TRBV13 and TRBJ2-7): AAGVIQSPRHLIKEKRETATLKCYPIPRHDTVYWYQQGPGQDPQFLISFYEKMQSDKGSIPDRFSAQQFSDYHSELNMSSLELGDSALYFCASSATGDFKPSYEQYFGPGTRLTVT.